Listed below are T cell receptor beta chains from one sample, sequenced in a study of OX40 agonist ivuxolimab in advanced cancers. Clones were sequenced by immunoSEQ multiplex PCR, and TCRdb holds only the in-frame ones, with some missing. The sample shows more than 30,000 clones, around 90% of them seen only once. Sample: CD4+ or CD8+ T cells sorted from blood, taken in a trial of the OX40 agonist ivuxolimab. All receptors come from an adult with an advanced solid tumor such as melanoma, head and neck, liver or kidney cancer. Each CDR3 is given with its conserved first and last residue. The D gene is left open where the match is weak. The listing skips clone size in some rows; elsewhere it reads once, few, many or a size class.

clone_size	d_call	v_call	j_call	cdr3_aa	cdr3_nt
NA	TRBD2	TRBV11-2	TRBJ2-7	CASSLPTSGSPYEQYF	TGTGCCAGCAGCTTACCGACTAGCGGGAGCCCCTACGAGCAGTACTTC
few	NA	TRBV29-1	TRBJ1-1	CSVGAPGAFF	TGCAGCGTTGGGGCTCCAGGGGCTTTCTTT
NA	TRBD1	TRBV6-5	TRBJ1-2	CASRTPGQGIRGYTF	TGTGCCAGCAGAACACCGGGACAGGGAATTCGAGGCTACACCTTC
few	NA	TRBV19	TRBJ2-1	CASRSPLYNEQFF	TGTGCCAGTAGGTCTCCCCTCTACAATGAGCAGTTCTTC
NA	NA	TRBV13	TRBJ2-1	CASSRKEVGLFNEQFF	TGTGCCAGCAGCCGCAAGGAAGTGGGGTTGTTCAATGAGCAGTTCTTC
NA	NA	TRBV9	TRBJ2-1	CASSVELAGEQFF	TGTGCCAGCAGCGTAGAACTAGCCGGGGAGCAGTTCTTC
NA	NA	TRBV5-4	TRBJ2-5	CASKTGARETQYF	TGTGCCAGCAAAACCGGGGCGCGGGAGACCCAGTACTTC
NA	NA	TRBV18	TRBJ2-1	CASSPSGLASRNEQFF	TGTGCCAGCTCACCCTCTGGGCTAGCCTCCCGGAATGAGCAGTTCTTC
NA	NA	TRBV30	TRBJ1-6	CAWSVSDGEALHF	TGTGCCTGGAGTGTATCGGACGGGGAGGCCCTCCACTTT
NA	NA	TRBV27	TRBJ1-5	CASSLLNQPQHF	TGTGCCAGCAGTTTACTTAATCAGCCCCAGCATTTT
NA	NA	TRBV19	TRBJ1-5	CASSITTAGGNQPQHF	TGTGCCAGTAGTATAACAACGGCAGGCGGCAATCAGCCCCAGCATTTT